Listed here is a single TCR beta chain. Its antigen is not identified. TCRdb reprocessed the 5' RACE reads, keeping one entry per CDR3 protein, no DNA. This repertoire includes about 350,000 distinct CDR3 sequences. The data originate from a study of monozygotic twins with inflammatory bowel disease. The CDR3 is 15 residues long. CDR1 SGHDT and CDR2 YYEEEE come from the germline V gene. Study-wide results and limits: Possibly because of limited power, concordant and discordant twins showed no difference in repertoire similarity.

The receptor was derived from a human donor with ulcerative colitis or Crohn's disease, or a healthy co-twin of an affected twin (not recorded which). Specimen: blood. The gene calls are TRBV5-6 and TRBJ2-7; there is no DNA to check the TCRdb D call of TRBD1. The CDR3 is CASSLGGGSGREQYF. The full variable domain, in which reference TRBV5-6 and TRBJ2-7 provide the parts outside the CDR3, is DAGVTQSPTHLIKTRGQQVTLRCSPKSGHDTVSWYQQALGQGPQFIFQYYEEEERQRGNFPDRFSGHQFPNYSSELNVNALLLGDSALYLCASSLGGGSGREQYFGPGTRLTVT.